The source of this T cell receptor beta chain is a study of blood T cell repertoires in COVID-19. On the study more broadly: COVID-19 samples from acute and convalescent phases originated in the United States, Italy and Spain.

Original processing notes: Reference gene primer amplification yielded estimated nucleated cell counts. Produced via immunoSEQ multiplex PCR; TCRdb's table is partial and in-frame only. The V and J calls and the clone size are those of that table, but D and trimming were determined from the DNA. The sample carries a few hundred thousand clones, around 80% recorded once. Trimming took 10 bases from V and 0 from J; bases not matched to a gene: 6. Germline V lookup: CDR1 ENHRY, CDR2 SYGVKD. The CDR3 has 15 amino acids. There are a few counts of this clone. Sequencing was performed on PBMCs or T cells enriched from blood (not recorded which). The clonotype was recovered from a man younger than 45 with acute COVID-19. The chain has TRBV10-3 and TRBJ2-6; 7 nucleotides match TRBD1. The CDR3, as DNA: TGTGCCACCGGACAGGAGCTCTCTGGGGCCAACGTCCTGACTTTC. This translates into CATGQELSGANVLTF.